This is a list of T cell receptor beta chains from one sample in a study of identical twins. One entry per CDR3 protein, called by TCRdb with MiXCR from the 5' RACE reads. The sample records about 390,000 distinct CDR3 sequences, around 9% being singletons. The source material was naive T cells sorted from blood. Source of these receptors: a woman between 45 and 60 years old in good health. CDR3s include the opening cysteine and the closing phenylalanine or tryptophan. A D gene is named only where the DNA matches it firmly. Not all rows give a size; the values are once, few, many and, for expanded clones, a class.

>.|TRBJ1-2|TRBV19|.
TGTGCCAGTAGTTCCCACGTGACGGGAAAGGGTGGCTACACCTTC
CASSSHVTGKGGYTF
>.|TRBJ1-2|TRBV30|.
TGTGCCTGGGGTGCACCTCCCAACTATGGCTACACCTTC
CAWGAPPNYGYTF
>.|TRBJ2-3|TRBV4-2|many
TGTGCCAGCAGCCAAGTGCCAAGCTGGGGAGATACGCAGTATTTT
CASSQVPSWGDTQYF
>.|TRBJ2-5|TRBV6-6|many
TGTGCCAGCAGTCTAGACTGGGAAGTGAACTTC
CASSLDWEVNF
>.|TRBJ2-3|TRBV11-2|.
TGTGCCAGCAGCTTAGATAGTGATTCAGATACGCAGTATTTT
CASSLDSDSDTQYF
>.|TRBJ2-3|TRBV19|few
TGTGCCAGTAGTATAGGCGCGGGCACAGATACGCAGTATTTT
CASSIGAGTDTQYF
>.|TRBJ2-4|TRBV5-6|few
TGTGCCAGCAGCTTGGCAGGAAACATTCAGTACTTC
CASSLAGNIQYF
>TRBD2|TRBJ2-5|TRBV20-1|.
TGCAGTGCTAGACGAGCGGGAGCAGGAGAGACCCAGTACTTC
CSARRAGAGETQYF
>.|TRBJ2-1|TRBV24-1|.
TGTGCCACCAGTGAGCTTTCCTATGATGAGCAGTTCTTC
CATSELSYDEQFF
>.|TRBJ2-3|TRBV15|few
TGTGCCACCAGCAGAGAGGGGTTAGATCCAGATACGCAGTATTTT
CATSREGLDPDTQYF
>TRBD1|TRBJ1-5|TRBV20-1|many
TGCAGTGCAAGAACAGGGGTGGGACAGCCCCAGCATTTT
CSARTGVGQPQHF
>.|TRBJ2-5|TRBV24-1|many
TGTGCCACGCAGGGCGGAGAGACCCAGTACTTC
CATQGGETQYF
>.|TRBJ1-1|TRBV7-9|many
TGTGCCAGCAGCTTAGCCGGGGGGCGCGGGCCCATGAACACTGAAGCTTTCTTT
CASSLAGGRGPMNTEAFF
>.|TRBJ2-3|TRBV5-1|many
TGCGCCAGCAGCTTGGGGTCTACCTCAGATACGCAGTATTTT
CASSLGSTSDTQYF
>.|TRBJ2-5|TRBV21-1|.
TGTGCCAGCACCCCAGACAGGGGCCTCCAAGAGACCCAGTACTTC
CASTPDRGLQETQYF
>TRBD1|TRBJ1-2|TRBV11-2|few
TGTGCCAGCAGGCGGGGGACAGGGATCGGATATGGCTACACCTTC
CASRRGTGIGYGYTF
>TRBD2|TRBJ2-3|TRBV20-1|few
TGCAGTGCGAGGACTAGCGGCAGCACAGATACGCAGTATTTT
CSARTSGSTDTQYF
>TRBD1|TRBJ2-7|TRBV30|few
TGTGCCTGGGTACCGGGACAGGGGTCCTACGAGCAGTACTTC
CAWVPGQGSYEQYF
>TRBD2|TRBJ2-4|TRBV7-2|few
TGTGCCAGCAGAAGACTAGCGGGAGGGTACATTCAGTACTTC
CASRRLAGGYIQYF
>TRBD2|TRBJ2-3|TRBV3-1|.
TGTGCCAGCAGCCGAGGGACTAGCAGTACGCAGTATTTT
CASSRGTSSTQYF
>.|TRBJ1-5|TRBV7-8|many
TGTGCCAGCAGCTTAGAACTGGGGGGCAATCAGCCCCAGCATTTT
CASSLELGGNQPQHF
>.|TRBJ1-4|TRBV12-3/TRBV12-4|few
TGTGCCAGCAGTTTAGAAGACAGGTTCACTCGCGTCGACGCAACTAATGAAAAACTGTTTTTT
CASSLEDRFTRVDATNEKLFF
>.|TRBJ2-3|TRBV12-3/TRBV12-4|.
TGTGCCAGCAGAAATAGCGCAGATACGCAGTATTTT
CASRNSADTQYF
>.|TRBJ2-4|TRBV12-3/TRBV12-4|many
TGTGCCAGCAGTTTTTCCCCAAACATTCAGTACTTC
CASSFSPNIQYF
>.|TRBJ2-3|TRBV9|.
TGTGCCAGCTCCTCGGACCGGACGGGGGATACGCAGTATTTT
CASSSDRTGDTQYF
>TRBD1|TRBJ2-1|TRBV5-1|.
TGCGCCAGCAACGACAGGGAATCCCCTTGGAATGAGCAGTTCTTC
CASNDRESPWNEQFF
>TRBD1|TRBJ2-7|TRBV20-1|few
TGCAGCTCCGGGACAGGGGTCTACGAGCAGTACTTC
CSSGTGVYEQYF
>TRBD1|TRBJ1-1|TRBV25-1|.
TGTGCCAGCAAGGGGCAGGGGGAACACACTGAAGCTTTCTTT
CASKGQGEHTEAFF
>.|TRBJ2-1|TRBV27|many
TGTGCCACCGCAGGGGAATATCCCAGCAATGAGCAGTTCTTC
CATAGEYPSNEQFF
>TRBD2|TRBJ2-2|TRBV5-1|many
TGCGCCAGCAGACCCGGACTAGTGGTATCCGGGGAGCTGTTTTTT
CASRPGLVVSGELFF
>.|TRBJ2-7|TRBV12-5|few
TGTGCTAGTGGTTTTTCTGGACAGCACTACGAGCAGTACTTC
CASGFSGQHYEQYF
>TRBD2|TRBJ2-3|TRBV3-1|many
TGTGCCAGCAGCCACCCCGGGACTAGCGGGAGGGCCAACAAAGATACGCAGTATTTT
CASSHPGTSGRANKDTQYF
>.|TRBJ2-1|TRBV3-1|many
TGTGCCAGCAGCCAAGATATATCGGGCAGGGCCCGGGGTGAGCAGTTCTTC
CASSQDISGRARGEQFF
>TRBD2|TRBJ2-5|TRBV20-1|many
TGCAGTGCTAGTCAACTCACGGGAGGGGTCGGTACCCAGTACTTC
CSASQLTGGVGTQYF
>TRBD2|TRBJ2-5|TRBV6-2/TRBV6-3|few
TGTGCCAGCACTGAAGCTAGCGGGACACAAGAGACCCAGTACTTC
CASTEASGTQETQYF
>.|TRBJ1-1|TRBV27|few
TGTGCCAGCAGCCCGCTGATAGGGCTGGGGGGGAACACTGAAGCTTTCTTT
CASSPLIGLGGNTEAFF
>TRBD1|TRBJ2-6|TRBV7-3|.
TGTGCCAGCAGTTACAGGGGAAAGTCTGGGGCCAACGTCCTGACTTTC
CASSYRGKSGANVLTF
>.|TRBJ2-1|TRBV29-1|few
TGCAGCGTAATTAATCGGGGGCGGGGAGGGCGATACAATGAGCAGTTCTTC
CSVINRGRGGRYNEQFF
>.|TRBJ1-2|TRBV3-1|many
TGTGCCAGCAGCCAAGATGGGGGGAACTATGGCTACACCTTC
CASSQDGGNYGYTF
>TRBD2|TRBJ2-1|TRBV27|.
TGTGCCAGCAGCCGAGAACCCCCTATAGCGGGAGGGACCTACAATGAGCAGTTCTTC
CASSREPPIAGGTYNEQFF
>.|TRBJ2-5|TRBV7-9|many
TGTGCCAGCAGCCCAGGCCCTCTGAAGACCCAGTACTTC
CASSPGPLKTQYF
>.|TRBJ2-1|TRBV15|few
TGTGCCACCAGCAGAGATCCGGGTGGTGAGCAGTTCTTC
CATSRDPGGEQFF
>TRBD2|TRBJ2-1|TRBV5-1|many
TGCGCCAGCACCGTGACTAGCGGTATCTCCTACAATGAGCAGTTCTTC
CASTVTSGISYNEQFF
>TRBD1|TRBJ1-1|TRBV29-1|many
TGCAGCGTTGGGACAGGACCTGGGACTGAAGCTTTCTTT
CSVGTGPGTEAFF
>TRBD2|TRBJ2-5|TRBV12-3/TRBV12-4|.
TGTGCCAGCAGGACCTTACTAGCGGGAGGGCCAGAGACCCAGTACTTC
CASRTLLAGGPETQYF
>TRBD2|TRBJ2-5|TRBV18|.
TGTGCCAGCTCACGACTAGCGGGAGAACTCGTTGAGACCCAGTACTTC
CASSRLAGELVETQYF
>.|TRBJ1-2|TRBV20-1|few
TGCAGTGCTGGGATTGATGGCTACACCTTC
CSAGIDGYTF
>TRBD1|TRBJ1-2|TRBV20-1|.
TGCAGTGCTAATAGACAGGGGCCGGGCGGCTACACCTTC
CSANRQGPGGYTF
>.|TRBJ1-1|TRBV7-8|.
TGTGCCAGCAGCTTGAAGAACACTGAAGCTTTCTTT
CASSLKNTEAFF